This is a list of T cell receptor beta chains from one sample in a study of blood T cells in healthy people across ages. TCRdb called the 5' RACE reads again in MiXCR, with one record for every CDR3 protein. The table has more than 650,000 distinct CDR3 sequences, more than 25% seen once. These data were also reused for a study on T cells of mothers and their children.

Sequencing used blood. These receptors came from a boy between 10 and 17 years old in good health. CDR3s include the opening cysteine and the closing phenylalanine or tryptophan. D genes are given only for firm matches. Expanded clones are given a class, and other clones once, few, many or no size at all.

cdr3_aa: CASSGGRSQPQHF
cdr3_nt: TGTGCCAGCAGTGGTGGCAGAAGCCAGCCCCAGCATTTT
v_call: TRBV6-1
clone_size: -
d_call: -
j_call: TRBJ1-5

cdr3_aa: CSARSRFNEKLFF
cdr3_nt: TGCAGTGCTAGGAGTCGGTTTAATGAAAAACTGTTTTTT
v_call: TRBV20-1
clone_size: few
d_call: -
j_call: TRBJ1-4

cdr3_aa: CASSYRGRETQYF
cdr3_nt: TGTGCCAGCAGCTACAGGGGGCGGGAGACCCAGTACTTC
v_call: TRBV6-5
clone_size: many
d_call: TRBD1
j_call: TRBJ2-5

cdr3_aa: CASSLLGAGANVLTF
cdr3_nt: TGTGCCAGCAGTCTTTTAGGAGCTGGGGCCAACGTCCTGACTTTC
v_call: TRBV5-5
clone_size: -
d_call: -
j_call: TRBJ2-6

cdr3_aa: CASSFLGRYNEQFF
cdr3_nt: TGCGCCAGCAGCTTTCTGGGACGGTACAATGAGCAGTTCTTC
v_call: TRBV5-1
clone_size: -
d_call: -
j_call: TRBJ2-1

cdr3_aa: CASSEYKGKSPLHF
cdr3_nt: TGTGCCAGCAGTGAATATAAGGGAAAATCACCCCTCCACTTT
v_call: TRBV25-1
clone_size: few
d_call: -
j_call: TRBJ1-6

cdr3_aa: CASSFGGAGSTDTQYF
cdr3_nt: TGCGCCAGCAGCTTCGGGGGAGCGGGGAGCACAGATACGCAGTATTTT
v_call: TRBV5-1
clone_size: few
d_call: TRBD2
j_call: TRBJ2-3

cdr3_aa: CAISTVNTEAFF
cdr3_nt: TGTGCCATCAGCACAGTGAACACTGAAGCTTTCTTT
v_call: TRBV10-3
clone_size: -
d_call: -
j_call: TRBJ1-1

cdr3_aa: CASSSVAGDREQYF
cdr3_nt: TGTGCCAGCAGCTCGGTAGCGGGGGATCGAGAGCAGTACTTC
v_call: TRBV7-9
clone_size: few
d_call: TRBD2
j_call: TRBJ2-7

cdr3_aa: CASRPRQGREKLFF
cdr3_nt: TGTGCCAGCAGGCCCCGACAGGGTAGGGAAAAACTGTTTTTT
v_call: TRBV27
clone_size: -
d_call: TRBD1
j_call: TRBJ1-4

cdr3_aa: CASSLLLARNEQFF
cdr3_nt: TGTGCCAGCAGCCTCTTACTTGCCCGGAACGAGCAGTTCTTC
v_call: TRBV3-1
clone_size: -
d_call: -
j_call: TRBJ2-1

cdr3_aa: CASSSGQGTGELFF
cdr3_nt: TGTGCCAGCAGCTCGGGACAGGGCACCGGGGAGCTGTTTTTT
v_call: TRBV12-3/TRBV12-4
clone_size: many
d_call: TRBD1
j_call: TRBJ2-2

cdr3_aa: CASSHTGGAKGSGANVLTF
cdr3_nt: TGTGCCAGCAGCCATACAGGGGGCGCGAAAGGGTCTGGGGCCAACGTCCTGACTTTC
v_call: TRBV6-1
clone_size: -
d_call: TRBD1
j_call: TRBJ2-6

cdr3_aa: CASSLGQRNVLTF
cdr3_nt: TGTGCCAGCAGCTTAGGCCAGCGCAACGTCCTGACTTTC
v_call: TRBV7-2
clone_size: few
d_call: -
j_call: TRBJ2-6

cdr3_aa: CASSLETGWTGNTIYF
cdr3_nt: TGTGCCAGCAGCTTAGAGACAGGATGGACCGGAAACACCATATATTTT
v_call: TRBV7-9
clone_size: -
d_call: -
j_call: TRBJ1-3

cdr3_aa: CSAEGTGQETQYF
cdr3_nt: TGCAGTGCGGAAGGGACAGGCCAAGAGACCCAGTACTTC
v_call: TRBV20-1
clone_size: -
d_call: TRBD1
j_call: TRBJ2-5

cdr3_aa: CASSQVTYEQYF
cdr3_nt: TGTGCCAGTTCTCAGGTCACCTACGAGCAGTACTTC
v_call: TRBV28
clone_size: -
d_call: -
j_call: TRBJ2-7

cdr3_aa: CASRTSGGRSTQYF
cdr3_nt: TGTGCCAGTCGTACTAGCGGGGGCCGCAGTACGCAGTATTTT
v_call: TRBV28
clone_size: once
d_call: TRBD2
j_call: TRBJ2-3

cdr3_aa: CATPVRGRGANVLTF
cdr3_nt: TGTGCCACTCCAGTTCGGGGGCGCGGGGCCAACGTCCTGACTTTC
v_call: TRBV12-3/TRBV12-4
clone_size: -
d_call: -
j_call: TRBJ2-6

cdr3_aa: CASSKEGEGLTEAFF
cdr3_nt: TGCGCCAGCAGCAAAGAGGGAGAGGGGTTGACTGAAGCTTTCTTT
v_call: TRBV4-1
clone_size: -
d_call: -
j_call: TRBJ1-1

cdr3_aa: CASSQGLGSYEQYF
cdr3_nt: TGTGCCAGCAGCCAAGGCCTAGGTTCCTACGAGCAGTACTTC
v_call: TRBV3-1
clone_size: -
d_call: -
j_call: TRBJ2-7

cdr3_aa: CASSFGAQAYNEQFF
cdr3_nt: TGTGCCAGCAGTTTCGGGGCCCAAGCCTACAATGAGCAGTTCTTC
v_call: TRBV12-3/TRBV12-4
clone_size: once
d_call: -
j_call: TRBJ2-1

cdr3_aa: CASSPRGSRANTEAFF
cdr3_nt: TGTGCCAGCAGCCCCCGCGGTTCAAGGGCGAACACTGAAGCTTTCTTT
v_call: TRBV7-9
clone_size: -
d_call: -
j_call: TRBJ1-1

cdr3_aa: CASSLVDSTSTDTQYF
cdr3_nt: TGTGCCAGCAGCTTAGTAGATTCCACTAGCACAGATACGCAGTATTTT
v_call: TRBV5-5
clone_size: -
d_call: -
j_call: TRBJ2-3

cdr3_aa: CASSEGQVETQYF
cdr3_nt: TGTGCCAGCAGTGAGGGGCAGGTGGAGACCCAGTACTTC
v_call: TRBV28
clone_size: -
d_call: -
j_call: TRBJ2-5

cdr3_aa: CASSLEQRGPSNTGELFF
cdr3_nt: TGCGCCAGCAGCTTGGAGCAGCGGGGGCCATCGAACACCGGGGAGCTGTTTTTT
v_call: TRBV5-1
clone_size: -
d_call: TRBD2
j_call: TRBJ2-2

cdr3_aa: CASSGTGGSGANVLTF
cdr3_nt: TGTGCCAGCTCAGGGACAGGGGGCTCTGGGGCCAACGTCCTGACTTTC
v_call: TRBV3-1
clone_size: -
d_call: TRBD1
j_call: TRBJ2-6

cdr3_aa: CASSSTGGANTEAFF
cdr3_nt: TGTGCCAGCAGTTCGACAGGGGGTGCTAACACTGAAGCTTTCTTT
v_call: TRBV28
clone_size: few
d_call: TRBD1
j_call: TRBJ1-1

cdr3_aa: CASSLAPLAGGPGETQYF
cdr3_nt: TGCGCCAGCAGCCTCGCCCCCCTAGCGGGGGGGCCAGGAGAGACCCAGTACTTC
v_call: TRBV5-1
clone_size: -
d_call: TRBD2
j_call: TRBJ2-5

cdr3_aa: CASSSGRKSYEQYF
cdr3_nt: TGTGCCAGCAGCTCAGGCAGAAAGTCCTACGAGCAGTACTTC
v_call: TRBV5-5
clone_size: few
d_call: -
j_call: TRBJ2-7

cdr3_aa: CASSSKGQGLGGELFF
cdr3_nt: TGCGCCAGCAGCTCCAAAGGCCAGGGTCTCGGCGGGGAGCTGTTTTTT
v_call: TRBV5-1
clone_size: -
d_call: -
j_call: TRBJ2-2

cdr3_aa: CAISEPSSPTSGVTYEQYF
cdr3_nt: TGTGCCATCAGTGAGCCGTCCTCACCTACTAGCGGGGTCACCTACGAGCAGTACTTC
v_call: TRBV10-3
clone_size: few
d_call: TRBD2
j_call: TRBJ2-7

cdr3_aa: CASSQVRDSNQPQHF
cdr3_nt: TGCGCCAGCAGCCAAGTCCGGGACAGCAATCAGCCCCAGCATTTT
v_call: TRBV4-1
clone_size: few
d_call: -
j_call: TRBJ1-5

cdr3_aa: CASGTRGEKLFF
cdr3_nt: TGTGCCAGCGGAACACGGGGGGAAAAACTGTTTTTT
v_call: TRBV5-6
clone_size: -
d_call: -
j_call: TRBJ1-4

cdr3_aa: CAISERGLLTDTQYF
cdr3_nt: TGTGCCATCAGTGAGAGGGGCCTTCTCACAGATACGCAGTATTTT
v_call: TRBV10-3
clone_size: -
d_call: -
j_call: TRBJ2-3

cdr3_aa: CASSLTPASGMTGEQFF
cdr3_nt: TGTGCCAGCAGCTTAACGCCGGCTAGCGGGATGACCGGTGAGCAGTTCTTC
v_call: TRBV7-3
clone_size: few
d_call: TRBD2
j_call: TRBJ2-1

cdr3_aa: CSVDTGGKRAYEQYF
cdr3_nt: TGCAGCGTTGACACGGGGGGTAAGAGGGCCTACGAGCAGTACTTC
v_call: TRBV29-1
clone_size: -
d_call: TRBD2
j_call: TRBJ2-7

cdr3_aa: CSARGQGLTYEQYF
cdr3_nt: TGCAGTGCTAGAGGTCAGGGGCTTACCTACGAGCAGTACTTC
v_call: TRBV20-1
clone_size: -
d_call: -
j_call: TRBJ2-7